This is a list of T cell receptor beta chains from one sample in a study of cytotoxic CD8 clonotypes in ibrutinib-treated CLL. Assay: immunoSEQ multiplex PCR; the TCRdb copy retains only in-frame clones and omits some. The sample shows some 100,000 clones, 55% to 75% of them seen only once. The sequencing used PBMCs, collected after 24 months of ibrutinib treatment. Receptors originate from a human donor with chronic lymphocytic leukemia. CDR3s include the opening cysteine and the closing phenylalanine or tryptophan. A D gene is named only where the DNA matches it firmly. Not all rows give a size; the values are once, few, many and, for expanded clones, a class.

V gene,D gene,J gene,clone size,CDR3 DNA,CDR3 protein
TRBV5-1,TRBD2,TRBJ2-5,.,TGCGCCAGCAGCCCGGGGACTAGCGGTGAGACCCAGTACTTC,CASSPGTSGETQYF
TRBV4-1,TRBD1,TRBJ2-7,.,TGCGCCAGCAGCCAAACGACAGGGGGCTCCTACGAGCAGTACTTC,CASSQTTGGSYEQYF
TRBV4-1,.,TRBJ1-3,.,TGCGCCAGCAGCCAACTGTTAAGTCACGGAGGGGGTGGAAACACCATATATTTT,CASSQLLSHGGGGNTIYF
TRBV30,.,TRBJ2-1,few,TGTGCCTGGAAGCCAGACATTGGGAATGAGCAGTTCTTC,CAWKPDIGNEQFF
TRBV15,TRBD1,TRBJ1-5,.,TGTGCCACCAGCAGAGCTCCGGGACAGGGTGGCCATCAGCCCCAGCATTTT,CATSRAPGQGGHQPQHF
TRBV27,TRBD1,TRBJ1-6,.,TGTGCCAGCAGCCATGGACAGGGAGTTATTATAATTCCGCCCCTCCACTTT,CASSHGQGVIIIPPLHF
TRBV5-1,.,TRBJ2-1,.,TGCGCCAGCAGCCCCGTGGCTAGTGAGCAGTTCTTC,CASSPVASEQFF
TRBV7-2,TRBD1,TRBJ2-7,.,TGTGCCAGCAGCTTTAAAGTAGGACAGGGGGCAGGGCAGTACTTC,CASSFKVGQGAGQYF
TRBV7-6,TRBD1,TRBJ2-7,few,TGTGCCAGCAGCCGCGGACAGGGGGCCCGCGAGCAGTACTTC,CASSRGQGAREQYF
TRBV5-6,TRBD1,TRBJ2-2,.,TGTGCCAGCAGCTCCTCTAGCGGACAGGGGGCGACCGGGGAGCTGTTTTTT,CASSSSSGQGATGELFF
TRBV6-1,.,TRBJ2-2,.,TGTGCCAGCAGTGAACGGGAATACACCGGGGAGCTGTTTTTT,CASSEREYTGELFF
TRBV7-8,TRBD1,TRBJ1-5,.,TGTGCCAGCAGCCAGACAGGGATGCAGCCCCAGCATTTT,CASSQTGMQPQHF
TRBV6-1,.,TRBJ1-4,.,TGTGCCAGCAGTGGGCGAGGGGCGGCTAATGAAAAACTGTTTTTT,CASSGRGAANEKLFF
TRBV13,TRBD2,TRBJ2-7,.,TGTGCCAGCAGCTTACCGGGACTAGAGCGTCGGTACGAGCAGTACTTC,CASSLPGLERRYEQYF
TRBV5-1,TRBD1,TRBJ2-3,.,TGCGCCAGCAGCCTGACAGGGGGCGCGGATACGCAGTATTTT,CASSLTGGADTQYF
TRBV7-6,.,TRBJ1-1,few,TGTGCCAGCAGGGGGGGAACGCGGGCTTTCTTT,CASRGGTRAFF
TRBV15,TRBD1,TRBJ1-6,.,TGTGCCACCAGCAGAGGGGACAGATTAAATTCACCCCTCCACTTT,CATSRGDRLNSPLHF
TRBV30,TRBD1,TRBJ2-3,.,TGTGCCTGGAGTGTCGGCAGGGGGCGAACAGATACGCAGTATTTT,CAWSVGRGRTDTQYF
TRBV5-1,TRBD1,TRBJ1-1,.,TGCGCCAGCGGAGGACAGGGGGACACTGAAGCTTTCTTT,CASGGQGDTEAFF
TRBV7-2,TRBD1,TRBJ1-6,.,TGTGCCAGCAGCCCCCGGGACAGGAATTCACCCCTCCACTTT,CASSPRDRNSPLHF
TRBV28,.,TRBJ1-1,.,TGTGCCAGCAGTTTAGGCACTGAAGCTTTCTTT,CASSLGTEAFF